The source of this T cell receptor (beta chain) is a study of T cells in women clearing cervical HPV infection. Study overall: Cases' blood sampling followed lesion detection by median roughly 160 days (90 to 200).

Generated by immunoSEQ multiplex PCR, the TCRdb table keeps only in-frame clones and is missing some. Here the sample table reports about 24,000 clones. There are 13 residues in the CDR3. Germline values: CDR1 WNHNN, CDR2 SYGVQD (reference sequence). For this clone: Read coverage stops 3 residues before the CDR3 terminus; the germline J gene supplies the remainder.

The receptor was isolated from a woman aged 18-70 years with a cervical HPV16 infection that either progressed to CIN3+ or cleared (not recorded which). The specimen sequenced was blood buffy coat. The genes are TRBV10-1 and TRBJ2-4; possibly TRBD2 for D (6 bases). The CDR3 loop reads CASSDARGQPQYF. CDR3 DNA (partial): TGCGCCAGCAGTGATGCGCGGGGTCAGCCT.